These 3 T cell receptor beta chains came from one sample sequenced in a study of shared clonotypes between healthy human individuals. The repertoire was sequenced with immunoSEQ multiplex PCR; TCRdb's copy has only in-frame clones and lacks some. The sample has some 1.5 million clones, approximately 97% seen once; the top ten hold approximately 1.1%. The sequencing input was naive CD4+ T cells sorted from blood. The subset here: CD45RA+ positively selected. These receptor sequences come from a young man in good health.

The genes are TRBV7-9 and TRBJ2-1; the D gene is possibly TRBD1 (5 bases). Germline V gives CDR1 SEHNR, CDR2 FQNEAQ (reference sequence). This CDR3 contains 15 residues. Trimming left V 10 bases short and J 0 bases short, with 16 bases between. This CDR3 is CATKTDPSSYNEQFF. DNA for the CDR3: TGTGCCACCAAGACAGATCCGAGCTCCTACAATGAGCAGTTCTTC. Full variable domain (rest looked up from reference TRBV7-9 and TRBJ2-1): DTGVSQNPRHKITKRGQNVTFRCDPISEHNRLYWYRQTLGQGPEFLTYFQNEAQLEKSRLLSDRFSAERPKGSFSTLEIQRTEQGDSAMYLCATKTDPSSYNEQFFGPGTRLTVL.

The chain recombines TRBV7-9 with TRBJ1-5; 7 positions agree with TRBD1. The CDR3 has 15 residues. The V gene end was trimmed by 10 bases and the J gene end by 0 bases; junction bases not matched to a gene: 9. Germline assignment: CDR1 SEHNR and CDR2 FQNEAQ (reference sequence). The DNA of the CDR3 is TGTGCCATTCAAAGGGGGCCTAGTAGCAATCAGCCCCAGCATTTT. Protein sequence: CAIQRGPSSNQPQHF.

The CDR3 sequence is CASSFGGLNYEQYF. The CDR3, as DNA: TGTGCCAGCAGTTTCGGAGGACTGAACTACGAGCAGTACTTC. The gene calls are TRBV28 and TRBJ2-7, with a possible D match to TRBD2 (5 bases). Per the germline V gene, CDR1 is MDHEN and CDR2 is SYDVKM. Trimming shortened V by 3 bases and J by 3 bases, and 12 bases separated the two germline ends. The CDR3 is 14 residues long.